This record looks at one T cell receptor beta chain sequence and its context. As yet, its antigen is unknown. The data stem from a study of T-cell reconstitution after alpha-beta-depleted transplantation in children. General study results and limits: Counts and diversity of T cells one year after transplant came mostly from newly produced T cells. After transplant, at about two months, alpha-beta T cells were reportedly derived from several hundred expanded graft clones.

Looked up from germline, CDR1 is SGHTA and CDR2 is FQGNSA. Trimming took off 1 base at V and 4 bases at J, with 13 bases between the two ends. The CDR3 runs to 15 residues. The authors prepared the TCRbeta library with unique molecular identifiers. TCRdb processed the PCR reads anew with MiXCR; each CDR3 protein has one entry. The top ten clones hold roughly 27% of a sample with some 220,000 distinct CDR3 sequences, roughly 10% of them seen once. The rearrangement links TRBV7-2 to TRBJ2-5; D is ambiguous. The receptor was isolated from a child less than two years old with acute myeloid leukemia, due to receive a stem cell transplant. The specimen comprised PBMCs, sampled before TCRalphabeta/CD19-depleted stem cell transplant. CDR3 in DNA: TGTGCCAGCAGCTTAGAAGTTTGGGCGCGAGAGACCCAGTACTTC. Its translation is CASSLEVWARETQYF.